This TCR beta chain stems from a study of blood T cell repertoires in COVID-19. Trimming at V came to 1 base and at J to 3 bases, leaving 1 base not matched to a gene. The CDR3 has 15 residues. Germline V gene data show CDR1 as SGHTS and CDR2 as YDEGEE. Authors' methods: Nucleated cell counts were estimated from reference gene primer amplification. Some clones are missing from TCRdb's copy, which holds only in-frame ones; the method was immunoSEQ multiplex PCR. That table is the source of V, J and clone size, and D and trimming were worked out from the DNA. The sample has roughly 280,000 clones; more than 80% are singletons.

V usage is TRBV5-8 and J usage is TRBJ2-1, with 10 bases aligning to TRBD2. The sample taken for sequencing was PBMCs or T cells enriched from blood (not recorded which). The sequence was collected from a woman in her thirties with acute COVID-19. CDR3 protein: CASSLTSGVYNEQFF. In DNA form, the CDR3 reads TGTGCCAGCAGCTTGACTAGCGGGGTCTACAATGAGCAGTTCTTC.